These 3 T cell receptor beta chains were all obtained from the same sample, sequenced in a study of cytomegalovirus exposure and HLA in healthy donors. The PCR had 60 Vbeta and 13 Jbeta primers. Generated by immunoSEQ multiplex PCR, the TCRdb table keeps only in-frame clones and is missing some. The table has some 90,000 clones, approximately 80% seen once. The sample consisted of PBMCs. These receptors originate from a man between 40 and 49 years old in good health and CMV-seronegative.

CDR3 protein: CASSLLAGGAQSDTQYF. CDR3 bases: TGTGCCAGCAGCTTGCTAGCGGGGGGGGCGCAATCCGATACGCAGTATTTT. This chain joins TRBV7-8 and TRBJ2-3, with TRBD2 matching over 12 bases. The trim removed 3 bases at V and 6 bases at J, leaving 10 bases unmatched. Germline V lookup: CDR1 SGHVS, CDR2 FQNEAQ. The CDR3 is 17 residues long. Full variable domain (remainder filled in from reference TRBV7-8 and TRBJ2-3): GAGVSQSPRYKVAKRGQDVALRCDPISGHVSLFWYQQALGQGPEFLTYFQNEAQLDKSGLPSDRFFAERPEGSVSTLKIQRTQQEDSAVYLCASSLLAGGAQSDTQYFGPGTRLTVL.

This sequence joins TRBV9 and TRBJ2-7; the D gene is possibly TRBD1 (5 bases). The germline V gene has CDR1 SGDLS and CDR2 YYNGEE. Trimming cost V 0 bases and J 5 bases, with 15 bases left between them. The CDR3 has 15 amino acids. CDR3 amino acids: CASSVGAGNRDEQYF. As DNA, the CDR3 is TGTGCCAGCAGCGTAGGGGCAGGGAATCGCGACGAGCAGTACTTC.

This clone was picked up a small number of times. The chain links TRBV4-3 to TRBJ1-2, with 7 bases matching TRBD1. CDR1 is LGHNA and CDR2 is YSLEER in the germline V gene. The CDR3 runs to 16 residues. Trimming cost V 1 base and J 6 bases; bases outside gene matches: 11. CDR3 nucleotide sequence: TGCGCCAGCAGCCAAGGGCTGGGACAGATCGTGGATGGCTACACCTTC. Amino acids: CASSQGLGQIVDGYTF.